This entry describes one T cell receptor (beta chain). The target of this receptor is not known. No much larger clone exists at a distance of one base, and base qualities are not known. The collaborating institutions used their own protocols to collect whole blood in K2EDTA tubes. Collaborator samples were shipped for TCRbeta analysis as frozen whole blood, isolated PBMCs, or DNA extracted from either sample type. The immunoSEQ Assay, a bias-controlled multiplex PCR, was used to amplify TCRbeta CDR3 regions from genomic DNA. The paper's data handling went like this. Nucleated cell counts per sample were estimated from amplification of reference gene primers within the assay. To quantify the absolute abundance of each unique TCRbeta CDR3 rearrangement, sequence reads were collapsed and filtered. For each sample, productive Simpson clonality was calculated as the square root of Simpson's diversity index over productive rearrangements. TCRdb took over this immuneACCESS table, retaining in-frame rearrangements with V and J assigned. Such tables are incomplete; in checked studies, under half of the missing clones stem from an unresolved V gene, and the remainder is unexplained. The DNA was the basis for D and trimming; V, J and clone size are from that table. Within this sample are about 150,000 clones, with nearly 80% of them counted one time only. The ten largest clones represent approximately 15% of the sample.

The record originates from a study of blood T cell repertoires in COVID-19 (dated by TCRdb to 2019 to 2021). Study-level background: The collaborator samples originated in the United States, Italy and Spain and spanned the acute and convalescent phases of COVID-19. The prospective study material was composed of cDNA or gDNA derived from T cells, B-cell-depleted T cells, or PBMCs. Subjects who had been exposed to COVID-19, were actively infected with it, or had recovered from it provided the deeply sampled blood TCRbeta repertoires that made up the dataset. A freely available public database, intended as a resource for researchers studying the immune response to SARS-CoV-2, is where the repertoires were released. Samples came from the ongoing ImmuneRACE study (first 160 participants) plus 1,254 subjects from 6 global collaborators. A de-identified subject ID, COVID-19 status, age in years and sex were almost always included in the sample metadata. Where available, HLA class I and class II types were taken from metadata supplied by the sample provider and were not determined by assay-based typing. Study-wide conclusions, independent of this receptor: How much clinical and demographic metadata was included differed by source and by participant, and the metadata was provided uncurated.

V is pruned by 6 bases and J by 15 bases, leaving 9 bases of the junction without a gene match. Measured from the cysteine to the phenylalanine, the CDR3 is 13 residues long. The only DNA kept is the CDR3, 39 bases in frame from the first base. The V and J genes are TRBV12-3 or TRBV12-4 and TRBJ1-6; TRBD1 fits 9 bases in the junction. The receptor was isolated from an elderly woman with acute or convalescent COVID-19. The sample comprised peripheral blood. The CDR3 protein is CASSSGTGILLHF. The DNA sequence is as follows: TGTGCCAGCAGCTCCGGGACAGGGATTCTCCTCCACTTT.